Listed below are T cell receptor beta chains from one sample, sequenced in a study of blood T cell repertoires in COVID-19. The method was immunoSEQ multiplex PCR; TCRdb's version includes in-frame clones alone and lacks a portion of them. The sample carries around 45,000 clones, approximately 83% recorded once. The material sequenced was peripheral blood. These TCRs come from a man older than 75 in a cohort sampled during active COVID-19. CDR3s include the opening cysteine and the closing phenylalanine or tryptophan. The order of the fields is J gene, clone size, D gene, V gene, CDR3 DNA, CDR3 protein. The D gene is left open where the match is weak. Size is stated for part of the rows, as once, few or many counts, or as a class when the clone is expanded.

TRBJ2-2 . . TRBV6-5 TGTGCCAGCATTCCGGGACACTATGGGGGGGAGCTGTTTTTT CASIPGHYGGELFF
TRBJ2-3 once TRBD2 TRBV2 TGTGCCAGCATTTCTAGCGGGACTAGCACAGATACGCAGTATTTT CASISSGTSTDTQYF
TRBJ2-3 . . TRBV15 TGTGCCACCAGCAGAGATTTGGCCACGGAGCGCACAGATACGCAGTATTTT CATSRDLATERTDTQYF
TRBJ1-3 . TRBD1 TRBV6-2/TRBV6-3 TGTGCCAGCAGCCCTTTCGCGACAGGGGCTGGAAACACCATATATTTT CASSPFATGAGNTIYF
TRBJ2-1 . . TRBV24-1 TGTGCCACCAGTGAGGATCCTAGGTTCAGTGAGCAGTTCTTC CATSEDPRFSEQFF
TRBJ1-3 few TRBD1 TRBV10-2 TGCGCCAGCAGCCTGACAGGGAATGGAAACACCATATATTTT CASSLTGNGNTIYF
TRBJ2-1 . TRBD2 TRBV11-2 TGTGCCAGCAGGGCGGAGCGGGGTTACAATGAGCAGTTCTTC CASRAERGYNEQFF
TRBJ1-4 . . TRBV19 TGTGCCAGTCGACCGACAGAGATTAATGAAAAACTGTTTTTT CASRPTEINEKLFF
TRBJ1-3 . . TRBV3-1/TRBV3-2 TGTGCCAGCAGCCAAACGCACAACTCTGGAAACACCATATATTTT CASSQTHNSGNTIYF
TRBJ2-7 . TRBD2 TRBV30 TGTGCCTGGAGGGGTAGCGGGGGGGCCACCGAGCAGTACTTC CAWRGSGGATEQYF
TRBJ2-2 . . TRBV5-1 TGCGCCAGCCAGGACAGAACCAACACCGGGGAGCTGTTTTTT CASQDRTNTGELFF
TRBJ1-5 few . TRBV10-3 TGTGCCATCAGTGATTCCCGGGGGTTTCGAGGCAATCAGCCCCAGCATTTT CAISDSRGFRGNQPQHF
TRBJ2-2 . TRBD1 TRBV3-1/TRBV3-2 TGTGCCAGCAGCCTGACAGGGGGTGGCGGGGAGCTGTTTTTT CASSLTGGGGELFF
TRBJ2-3 . TRBD2 TRBV7-9 TGTGCCAGCAGCTCGGGACTAGATGCCTGGGCAGATACGCAGTATTTT CASSSGLDAWADTQYF
TRBJ2-7 . . TRBV5-6 TGTGCCAGCAGCGGGCGAATGGAGCAGTACTTC CASSGRMEQYF
TRBJ1-1 . . TRBV3-1/TRBV3-2 TGTGCCAGCAGCCTAGGGAGGCTGAACACTGAAGCTTTCTTT CASSLGRLNTEAFF
TRBJ2-1 . TRBD1 TRBV12-3/TRBV12-4 TGTGCCAGCCAAGGACAGGGGGCATATGAGCAGTTCTTC CASQGQGAYEQFF
TRBJ2-3 . . TRBV11-3 TGTGCCAGCAGCTTGGAGGCTAGCACAGATACGCAGTATTTT CASSLEASTDTQYF
TRBJ1-4 . TRBD1 TRBV5-1 TGCGCCAGCAGACCCGGACAGGTAGAGACAACTAATGAAAAACTGTTTTTT CASRPGQVETTNEKLFF
TRBJ2-4 once . TRBV27 TGTGCCAGCAGTTTGGGGGGGCTAGCCAAAAACATTCAGTACTTC CASSLGGLAKNIQYF
TRBJ2-7 . TRBD2 TRBV19 TGTGCCACGCAAAACAGGGCCGGGGGGGGTGAGCAGTACTTC CATQNRAGGGEQYF
TRBJ1-5 . . TRBV5-1 TGCGCCAGCAGCTTGGCAGGGGCCCGCAATCAGCCCCAGCATTTT CASSLAGARNQPQHF
TRBJ2-7 . TRBD2 TRBV5-4 TGTGCCAGCAGCGTAGCCCCGGCGGGGGGGCCAGGCGAGCAGTACTTC CASSVAPAGGPGEQYF
TRBJ2-1 . . TRBV5-6 TGTGCCAGCAGCTTGACGGTCTCCTACAATGAGCAGTTCTTC CASSLTVSYNEQFF
TRBJ2-2 few . TRBV4-2 TGTGCCAGCAGCCAGAACGGGGGTACGAACACCGGGGAGCTGTTTTTT CASSQNGGTNTGELFF
TRBJ2-1 . TRBD2 TRBV19 TGTGCCAGTCGGACTAGCGGGAGTGTTAGCTCCTACAATGAGCAGTTCTTC CASRTSGSVSSYNEQFF
TRBJ2-7 . TRBD2 TRBV3-1/TRBV3-2 TGTGCCAGCAGCCGGCTAGCGGGAGTTGTCTACGAGCAGTACTTC CASSRLAGVVYEQYF
TRBJ2-5 . . TRBV5-1 TGCGCCAGCAGCTTGTCCCCGACAGGCCAAGAGACCCAGTACTTC CASSLSPTGQETQYF
TRBJ2-1 . TRBD2 TRBV11-3 TGTGCCAGCAGCTCAACTAGCGGGGGATCTAATGAGCAGTTCTTC CASSSTSGGSNEQFF
TRBJ1-1 . TRBD1 TRBV7-8 TGTGCCAGCAGCTTCGACAGGGGGAACTATGAAGCTTTCTTT CASSFDRGNYEAFF
TRBJ1-2 medium-sized TRBD1 TRBV6-5 TGTGCCAGCAGTTGGACAGGGTCGACAGCCTATGGCTACACCTTC CASSWTGSTAYGYTF
TRBJ1-2 few . TRBV7-9 TGTGCCAGCAGCGAAGGCCGTCGGGGGGCATGGGGCTACACCTTC CASSEGRRGAWGYTF
TRBJ1-4 . . TRBV5-1 TGCGCCAGCAGCCCCGGGAGTTCAACTAATGAAAAACTGTTTTTT CASSPGSSTNEKLFF
TRBJ1-3 few . TRBV5-1 TGCGCCAGCAGCTTGGACAGGGCCTCTGGAAACACCATATATTTT CASSLDRASGNTIYF
TRBJ1-2 . TRBD1 TRBV5-1 TGCGCCAGCAGCAACCGGGACAGTAACTATGGCTACACCTTC CASSNRDSNYGYTF
TRBJ2-2 once . TRBV7-9 TGTGCCAGCAGCCCCCCGGGAGTGAACACCGGGGAGCTGTTTTTT CASSPPGVNTGELFF
TRBJ2-7 . TRBD1 TRBV9 TGTGCCAGCAGCGCCAGGGACAGGCCGACCTACGAGCAGTACTTC CASSARDRPTYEQYF
TRBJ2-7 . . TRBV13 TGTGCCAGCAGCCCCGTGAGCGGTTCTTCCTACGAGCAGTACTTC CASSPVSGSSYEQYF
TRBJ2-2 . TRBD2 TRBV28 TGTGCCGGTGCGGGAGGGCCGAACACCGGGGAGCTGTTTTTT CAGAGGPNTGELFF
TRBJ2-2 . . TRBV7-3 TGTGCCAGCAGTCGGGACACCAACACCGGGGAGCTGTTTTTT CASSRDTNTGELFF
TRBJ1-3 once TRBD1 TRBV6-6 TGTGCCAGCAGTTACTCGGCAGGGGGTTCCGGAAACACCATATATTTT CASSYSAGGSGNTIYF
TRBJ1-4 . . TRBV28 TGTGCCAGCAGTTCCCGACAGATTAATGAAAAACTGTTTTTT CASSSRQINEKLFF
TRBJ2-7 few TRBD1 TRBV29-1 TGCAGCGTTACAAGGACAGGGGGCAGGTTCTACGAGCAGTACTTC CSVTRTGGRFYEQYF
TRBJ1-2 . . TRBV27 TGTGCCAGCAGTAGGGGAGGCATAGCTAACTATGGCTACACCTTC CASSRGGIANYGYTF
TRBJ1-1 . . TRBV28 TGTGCCAGCAGTGGGGGCGGATCGGACACTGAAGCTTTCTTT CASSGGGSDTEAFF
TRBJ1-6 . . TRBV10-3 TGTGCCATCAGTGAGACGGAAGGACAGCAAAATTCACCCCTCCACTTT CAISETEGQQNSPLHF
TRBJ2-7 . TRBD2 TRBV28 TGTGCCAGCAGTCGCCCCGGGGGGGGTCGGCAGTACTTC CASSRPGGGRQYF
TRBJ2-1 . . TRBV7-9 TGTGCCAGCAGCTATCGTAATGAGCAGTTCTTC CASSYRNEQFF
TRBJ1-6 . . TRBV1 TGCACCAGCAGCCAAGACACCTCAGGGGGGAGGAATTCACCCCTCCACTTT CTSSQDTSGGRNSPLHF
TRBJ2-5 . . TRBV7-6 TGTGCCAGCAGCTTAGCGCGGGCAGCTACAGAGACCCAGTACTTC CASSLARAATETQYF
TRBJ1-1 . . TRBV28 TGTGCCAGCAGTTTTCCGCAGCAGGCTGAAGCTTTCTTT CASSFPQQAEAFF
TRBJ2-4 . TRBD2 TRBV27 TGTGCCAGCAGTTGGGGGGGTCGGGCCAAAAACATTCAGTACTTC CASSWGGRAKNIQYF
TRBJ2-7 . . TRBV10-3 TGTGCCATCAGTGAGCGAGGGCCCTACGAGCAGTACTTC CAISERGPYEQYF
TRBJ2-7 . TRBD1 TRBV28 TGTGCCAGCAGTTCGCCGGGACAGGACCCCTACGAGCAGTACTTC CASSSPGQDPYEQYF
TRBJ2-3 few . TRBV7-9 TGTGCCACCGAAGCTAGGGGCGGCACAGATACGCAGTATTTT CATEARGGTDTQYF
TRBJ2-7 . TRBD1 TRBV6-5 TGTGCCAGCAGTTACTCGTCCAGGGGGCTTAGCGAGCAGTACTTC CASSYSSRGLSEQYF